This passage covers 18 T cell receptor beta chains from one sample sequenced in a study of T cell repertoires in cytomegalovirus infection. TCRdb re-analysed the reads in MiXCR, keeping a single row per CDR3 protein. Of 830,000 or so distinct CDR3 sequences in the sample, over 25% were seen once. These receptors are not linked to any known antigen. This specimen was cultured CD8+ T cells from PBMCs, taken from culture after CMV antigen stimulation. The receptors here all came from a human donor in good health (CMV status not recorded). Some clones in this sample may be carry-over from other donors' samples.

The chain joins TRBV6-2 or TRBV6-3 to TRBJ1-5; D uncertain. Trimming took off 2 bases at V and 7 bases at J, with 9 bases between the two ends. Germline-derived CDR1 and CDR2 are MNHEY and SVGEGT. This CDR3 contains 13 residues. The CDR3: CASSYPMAQPQHF. The CDR3 DNA reads as TGTGCCAGCAGTTACCCCATGGCCCAGCCCCAGCATTTT.

The gene calls are TRBV11-2 and TRBJ2-7; possible D gene TRBD2, 5 bases. CDR1 SGHAT and CDR2 FQNNGV come from the germline V gene. This CDR3 contains 15 residues. The V end was cut by 2 bases, the J end by 0 bases, with 11 bases between. This CDR3 reads CASSLWRSDSYEQYV. The CDR3 DNA reads as TGTGCCAGCAGCTTATGGAGGTCCGACTCCTACGAGCAGTACGTC.

The chain uses TRBV29-1 and TRBJ1-1; 9 nucleotides align to TRBD1. V lost 5 bases to trimming and J lost 3 bases; unmatched junction nucleotides: 4. The CDR3 contains 13 residues. The V gene's germline CDR1 is SQVTM and CDR2 ANQGSEA. CDR3 sequence: CSVRQGEYTEAFF. CDR3 nucleotide sequence: TGCAGCGTTAGACAGGGGGAATACACTGAAGCTTTCTTT. Full variable domain (missing parts from reference TRBV29-1 and TRBJ1-1): SAVISQKPSRDICQRGTSLTIQCQVDSQVTMMFWYRQQPGQSLTLIATANQGSEATYESGFVIDKFPISRPNLTFSTLTVSNMSPEDSSIYLCSVRQGEYTEAFFGQGTRLTVV.

This clonotype was seen repeatedly, ten times or more. J is TRBJ2-2 and V is TRBV9; D perhaps matches TRBD2 (7 bases). Per the germline V gene, CDR1 is SGDLS and CDR2 is YYNGEE. The V and J ends lost 4 bases and 4 bases respectively, with 17 bases between them. The CDR3 sequence is 16 residues long. The CDR3 here is CASSPFQGRGTGELFF. The CDR3 nucleotides are TGTGCCAGCAGCCCTTTCCAGGGGAGGGGCACCGGGGAGCTGTTTTTT.

Turning to this clonotype: One base away lies a much larger clone, so this may be a sequencing read error. This chain uses TRBV12-3 or TRBV12-4 with TRBJ1-1; the D is unclear. The V gene lost 2 bases and the J gene lost 3 bases, with 13 bases spanning the gap. The CDR3 has 15 amino acids. CDR3 DNA sequence: TGTGCCAGCAGTTTAACTGGGAGTAAGGACACTGAAGCTTTCTTT. Amino acids: CASSLTGSKDTEAFF.

V and J are TRBV6-1 and TRBJ2-3; TRBD2 agrees at 8 bases. The V segment lost 7 bases and the J segment 1 base; nucleotides outside the gene matches: 13. The germline V gene encodes CDR1 MNHNS and CDR2 SASEGT. CDR3 length equals 17 residues. Here the CDR3 DNA reads TGTGCCAGCATGACCCCCTCCTTAGCGGGGCGCACAGATACGCAGTATTTT. Translated, it gives CASMTPSLAGRTDTQYF.

This chain connects TRBV27 to TRBJ1-1, with D maybe TRBD1 (5 bases). V was pared by 1 base and J by 1 base, with 10 bases between. Looked up from germline, CDR1 is MNHEY and CDR2 is SMNVEV (reference sequence). This CDR3 region has 15 residues. This CDR3 reads CASSLWGLENTEAFF. The CDR3, as DNA: TGTGCCAGCAGTTTATGGGGCTTGGAGAACACTGAAGCTTTCTTT.

This clonotype was picked up one time. The chain links TRBV4-2 to TRBJ1-1, with D perhaps TRBD1 (5 bases). The germline V and J ends were trimmed by 8 bases and 1 base, with 23 bases remaining between them. CDR1 is LGHNA, CDR2 YNFKEQ, per germline. The CDR3 totals 17 residues. The CDR3 DNA is TGTGCCAGCCGACCAAGGGGCGCCCAACCCGAGAACACTGAAGCTTTCTTT. Translation gives CASRPRGAQPENTEAFF.

V gene TRBV5-1 combines with J gene TRBJ2-7; D gene unclear. This CDR3 has 15 amino acids. Germline CDR1 SGHRS, CDR2 YFSETQ. V lost 4 bases to trimming and J lost 2 bases, with 16 bases between them. CDR3 sequence: CASSLGEGQTYEQYF. CDR3 in DNA: TGCGCCAGCAGCCTCGGAGAAGGCCAGACCTACGAGCAGTACTTC. The variable domain in full, completed from reference TRBV5-1 and TRBJ2-7, reads KAGVTQTPRYLIKTRGQQVTLSCSPISGHRSVSWYQQTPGQGLQFLFEYFSETQRNKGNFPGRFSGRQFSNSRSEMNVSTLELGDSALYLCASSLGEGQTYEQYFGPGTRLTVT.

This clonotype was counted a single time. The chain joins TRBV4-1 to TRBJ2-3, with 10 bases aligning to TRBD2. This CDR3 contains 16 residues. Germline assignment: CDR1 MGHRA and CDR2 YSYEKL. J lost 6 bases, V lost 0 bases, and 6 bases had no gene match. CDR3: CASSQELAGSVDTQYF. CDR3 in DNA: TGCGCCAGCAGCCAAGAACTAGCGGGGTCCGTGGATACGCAGTATTTT.

Only a few counts were recorded for this clonotype. The rearrangement joins TRBV6-6 to TRBJ2-1; 11 nucleotides match TRBD2. V trimming: 6 bases; J trimming: 8 bases; junction bases outside the gene matches: 6. From germline, CDR1 is MNHNY and CDR2 SVGAGI (reference sequence). The CDR3 extends over 14 amino acids. The CDR3 bases are TGTGCCAGCAGCGTTAGCGGGGGGGCCCATGAGCAGTTCTTC. Protein sequence: CASSVSGGAHEQFF.

Regarding this clonotype: A read error is possible here, since a much larger clone lies one base away. This sequence joins TRBV28 and TRBJ2-3, with D perhaps matching TRBD1 or TRBD2 (5 bases each). This CDR3 is 14 amino acids long. V dropped 10 bases and J dropped 0 bases, with 14 bases sitting between them. Germline CDR1 is MDHEN and CDR2 is SYDVKM. CDR3 DNA sequence: TGTGCCAACAATGGTGGGGACAGCACAGATACGCAGTATTTT. Its protein product is CANNGGDSTDTQYF.

This clonotype was counted only a few times. V gene TRBV6-2 or TRBV6-3 combines with J gene TRBJ2-2; D gene ambiguous. V lost 8 bases and J lost 0, with 7 bases in between. CDR1 is MNHEY, CDR2 SVGEGT, per germline. This CDR3 is built from 13 residues. CDR3 sequence: CASVDSNTGELFF. CDR3 nucleotide sequence: TGTGCCAGCGTTGACTCGAACACCGGGGAGCTGTTTTTT.

This clonotype showed up many times. The rearrangement links TRBV12-3 or TRBV12-4 to TRBJ2-3; 7 bases agree with TRBD2. The CDR3 totals 15 residues. Unmatched junction bases numbered 10, after V lost 6 bases and J lost 4 bases. CDR3 in amino acids: CASSRGGEWADTQYF. DNA for the CDR3: TGTGCCAGCAGCCGGGGAGGGGAATGGGCAGATACGCAGTATTTT.

This clonotype was counted only a few times. This chain joins TRBV6-1 and TRBJ2-1, with D unresolved. Deletions cut 6 bases from V and 13 bases from J, with 19 bases between. The CDR3 totals 13 residues. The V gene's germline CDR1 is MNHNS and CDR2 SASEGT. CDR3 amino acids: CASRPGLVTDQFF. The CDR3 coding sequence is TGTGCCAGCAGACCCGGCTTGGTTACAGACCAGTTCTTC.

In this sample, this clonotype turned up a few times. The chain combines TRBV12-3 or TRBV12-4 with TRBJ2-4; 9 positions agree with TRBD2. CDR3 length: 20 residues. The V and J ends lost 7 bases and 2 bases, in that order; junction bases with no gene match: 21. The chain's CDR3 is CASTPSITSGHELTKNIQYF. The DNA of the CDR3 is TGTGCCAGCACCCCCTCCATAACTAGCGGGCATGAGTTAACCAAAAACATTCAGTACTTC.

The chain employs TRBV5-5 and TRBJ2-1; no clear D. V shed 4 bases and J shed 6 bases, with 8 bases lying between them. The CDR3 is made up of 12 amino acids. Germline V gene sequence: CDR1 SGHKS, CDR2 YYEKEE (reference sequence). CDR3 sequence: CASSPMANEQFF. In DNA, the CDR3 is TGTGCCAGCAGCCCGATGGCCAATGAGCAGTTCTTC.

This clonotype has ten or more counts. V gene TRBV7-2 combines with J gene TRBJ1-1; possibly TRBD1 for D (5 bases). Germline V lookup: CDR1 SGHTA, CDR2 FQGNSA. Trimming left V 3 bases short and J 1 base short, with 9 bases between. This CDR3 spans 14 amino acids. The CDR3 protein is CASSFPGGNTEAFF. CDR3 nucleotide sequence: TGTGCCAGCAGCTTTCCGGGGGGGAACACTGAAGCTTTCTTT.